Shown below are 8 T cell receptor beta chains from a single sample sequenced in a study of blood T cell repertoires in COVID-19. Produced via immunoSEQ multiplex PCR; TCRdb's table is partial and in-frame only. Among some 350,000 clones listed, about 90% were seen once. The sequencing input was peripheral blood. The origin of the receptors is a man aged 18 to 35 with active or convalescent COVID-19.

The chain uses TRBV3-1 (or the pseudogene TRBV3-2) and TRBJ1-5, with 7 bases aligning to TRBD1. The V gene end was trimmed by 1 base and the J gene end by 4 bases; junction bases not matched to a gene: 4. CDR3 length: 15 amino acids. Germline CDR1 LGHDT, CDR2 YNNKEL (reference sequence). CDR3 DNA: TGTGCCAGCAGCCAAGGGTGGGACAGAAATCAGCCCCAGCATTTT. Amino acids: CASSQGWDRNQPQHF.

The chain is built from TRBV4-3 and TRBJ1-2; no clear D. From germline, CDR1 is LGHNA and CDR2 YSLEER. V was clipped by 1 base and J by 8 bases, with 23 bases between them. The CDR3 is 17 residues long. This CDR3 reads CASSQVVGTLAQQGYTF. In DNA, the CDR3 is TGCGCCAGCAGCCAAGTTGTGGGCACCCTGGCGCAGCAAGGCTACACCTTC.

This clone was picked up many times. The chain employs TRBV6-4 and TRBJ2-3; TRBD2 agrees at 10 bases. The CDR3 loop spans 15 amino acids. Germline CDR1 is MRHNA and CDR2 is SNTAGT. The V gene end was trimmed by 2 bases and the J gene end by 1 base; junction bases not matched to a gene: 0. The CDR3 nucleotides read TGTGCCAGCAGTGACACTAGCGGGGGCACAGATACGCAGTATTTT. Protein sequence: CASSDTSGGTDTQYF.

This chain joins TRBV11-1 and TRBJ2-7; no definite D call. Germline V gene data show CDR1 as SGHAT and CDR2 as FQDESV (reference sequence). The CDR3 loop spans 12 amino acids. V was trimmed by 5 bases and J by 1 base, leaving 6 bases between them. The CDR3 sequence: CASSPFSYEQYF. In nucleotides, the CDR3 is TGTGCCAGCAGCCCATTTTCCTACGAGCAGTACTTC.

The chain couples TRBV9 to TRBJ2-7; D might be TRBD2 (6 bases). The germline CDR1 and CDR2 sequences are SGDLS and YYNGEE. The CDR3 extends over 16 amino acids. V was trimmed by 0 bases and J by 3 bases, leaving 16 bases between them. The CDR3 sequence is CASSVEGGGIDYEQYF. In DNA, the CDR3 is TGTGCCAGCAGCGTAGAGGGCGGAGGGATCGACTACGAGCAGTACTTC.

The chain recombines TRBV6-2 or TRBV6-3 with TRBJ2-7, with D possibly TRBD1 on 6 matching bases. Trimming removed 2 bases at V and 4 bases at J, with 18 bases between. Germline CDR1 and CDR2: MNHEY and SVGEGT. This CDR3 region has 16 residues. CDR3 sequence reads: CASSYRQGGQAYEQYF. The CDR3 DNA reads TGTGCCAGCAGTTACCGACAAGGGGGTCAGGCGTACGAGCAGTACTTC.

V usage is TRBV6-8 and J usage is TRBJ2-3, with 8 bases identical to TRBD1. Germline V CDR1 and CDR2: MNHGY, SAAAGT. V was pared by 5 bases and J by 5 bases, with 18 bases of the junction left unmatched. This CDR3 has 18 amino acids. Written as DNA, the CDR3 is TGTGCCAGCAGTAGCCGGGGGACCCGACAGGGGAATGGAGATACGCAGTATTTT. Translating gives CASSSRGTRQGNGDTQYF.

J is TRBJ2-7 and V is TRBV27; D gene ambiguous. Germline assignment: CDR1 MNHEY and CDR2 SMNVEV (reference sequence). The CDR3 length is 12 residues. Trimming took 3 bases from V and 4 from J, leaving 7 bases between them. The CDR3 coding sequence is TGTGCCAGCAGTTTGCCAGGATACGAGCAGTACTTC. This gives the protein CASSLPGYEQYF.